This TCR beta chain emerged from a study of cytotoxic CD8 clonotypes in ibrutinib-treated CLL. Study details: Productive templates averaged 255,043 per sample, and productive rearrangements 90,000 to 100,000.

Study findings and constraints: The clonality went up when patients responded to ibrutinib and dropped back toward baseline at progression. There were few public clonotypes, and on treatment they contracted or stayed stable.

Per germline, CDR1 SGHRS and CDR2 YFSETQ. V shed 2 bases, J shed 10 bases, and the junction held 11 bases outside the gene matches. This CDR3 spans 16 amino acids. Of note for this clone: Its specificity is unknown.

TCRdb's copy holds only in-frame clones and misses some; the assay was immunoSEQ multiplex PCR. The sample shows more than 75,000 clones, 77% of them seen only once. This material consisted of PBMCs, taken after 24 months of ibrutinib treatment. J is TRBJ2-3 and V is TRBV5-1; 12 bases fit TRBD2. The TCR originated in a human donor with chronic lymphocytic leukemia. The CDR3: CASSLGLAGSWVSQYF. The CDR3 coding sequence is TGCGCCAGCAGCTTAGGACTAGCGGGAAGCTGGGTTTCGCAGTATTTT.